The next 18 T cell receptor beta chains were all read from a single sample in a study of vaccination and CD4 T cells after COVID-19. These receptors have no identified antigens. Treatment reported: roughly 11-day PBMC culture with coronavirus spike peptide pools or control peptides (ViraFEST assay). An Oncomine TCR Beta short-read assay was used to sequence the DNA from cultured CD4+ T cells. TCRdb fed the PCR reads into MiXCR, producing one record per CDR3 protein. The sample holds roughly 11,000 distinct CDR3 sequences; 61% are singletons and the top ten take approximately 9.1%. What was sequenced was CD4+ T cells from blood, cultured in vitro. The receptors stem from a human donor who had recovered from COVID-19.

The chain is built from TRBV5-4 and TRBJ1-6; D is perhaps TRBD1 (5 bases). The CDR3 is 17 amino acids. V lost 4 bases and J lost 0, with 14 bases in between. Germline CDR1 reads SGHNT; CDR2 reads YYREEE (reference sequence). CDR3 sequence reads: CASSPDSRNSYNSPLHF. The DNA for the CDR3 is TGTGCCAGCAGCCCCGACAGCAGAAACTCCTATAATTCACCCCTCCACTTT. Full variable domain (outside the CDR3, taken from reference TRBV5-4 and TRBJ1-6): ETGVTQSPTHLIKTRGQQVTLRCSSQSGHNTVSWYQQALGQGPQFIFQYYREEENGRGNFPPRFSGLQFPNYSSELNVNALELDDSALYLCASSPDSRNSYNSPLHFGNGTRLTVT.

The chain combines TRBV7-6 with TRBJ1-1, with no clear D. Germline V CDR1 and CDR2: SGHVS, FNYEAQ. The CDR3 length is 13 residues. The germline V and J ends were trimmed by 5 bases and 1 base, with 8 bases remaining between them. CDR3 nucleotides: TGTGCCAGCAGCGGCGATAGGAACACTGAAGCTTTCTTT. Protein product: CASSGDRNTEAFF.

The genes are TRBV20-1 and TRBJ1-5; D gene ambiguous. Germline V gives CDR1 DFQATT, CDR2 SNEGSKA (reference sequence). CDR3 length equals 15 residues. Trimming stripped 5 bases from V and 2 bases from J, with 16 bases between. The CDR3 protein is CSAERQEFGNQPQHF. The CDR3 nucleotides read TGCAGTGCTGAACGCCAGGAGTTTGGCAATCAGCCCCAGCATTTT.

To note about this clonotype: The junction departs from germline at one end; a sequencing error may be responsible. The chain recombines TRBV20-1 with TRBJ2-5; the D is unclear. CDR3 length equals 13 residues. The germline gives CDR1 DFQATT, CDR2 SNEGSKA (reference sequence). The CDR3 DNA sequence: TGCAGTGCTAGGGCGACCCTACAAGAGGCCCAGTACTTC. This encodes CSARATLQEAQYF.

This chain connects TRBV7-9 to TRBJ1-1, with D hard to call. The CDR3 covers 13 residues. The V and J ends lost 4 bases and 3 bases respectively, with 9 bases between them. Germline V CDR1 and CDR2: SEHNR, FQNEAQ (reference sequence). The CDR3 sequence: CASSWLADTEAFF. CDR3 DNA: TGTGCCAGCAGCTGGCTAGCTGACACTGAAGCTTTCTTT.

This rearrangement joins TRBV9 to TRBJ1-6, with D unclear. The V gene's germline CDR1 is SGDLS and CDR2 YYNGEE. This CDR3 has 16 residues. With 0 bases removed from V and 6 bases from J, the gap between germline ends came to 13 bases. The CDR3 is CASSVGWLVVNSPLHF. Written as DNA, the CDR3 is TGTGCCAGCAGCGTAGGGTGGTTAGTAGTTAATTCACCCCTCCACTTT.

The V and J genes are TRBV9 and TRBJ1-1; D is uncertain. V lost 4 bases, J lost 5 bases, and 15 bases lay in between. Germline-derived CDR1 and CDR2 are SGDLS and YYNGEE. The CDR3 sequence is 14 residues long. This CDR3 is CASSPRKEGTEAFF. CDR3 nucleotide sequence: TGTGCCAGCAGCCCCCGGAAGGAGGGAACTGAAGCTTTCTTT.

The chain is built from TRBV6-1 and TRBJ1-5; D is unresolved. This CDR3 is built from 15 residues. CDR1 MNHNS and CDR2 SASEGT come from the germline V gene. Trimming pared 4 bases from V and 3 bases from J, leaving 13 bases between. The CDR3 DNA is TGTGCCAGCAGTGGGCGGCGGGGTTTCAATCAGCCCCAGCATTTT. It encodes CASSGRRGFNQPQHF.

This sequence joins TRBV20-1 and TRBJ1-2; weak D call: TRBD1 (6 bases). The V end lost 2 bases, the J end lost 3 bases, and 7 bases lay between the germline ends. Looked up from germline, CDR1 is DFQATT and CDR2 is SNEGSKA (reference sequence). This CDR3 region has 12 residues. The CDR3, as DNA: TGCAGTGCTAGAAACAGGGACTATGGCTACACCTTC. Translated: CSARNRDYGYTF.

The V and J genes are TRBV7-9 and TRBJ2-3; D is unclear. The CDR3 runs to 14 residues. The V end lost 2 bases, the J end lost 2 bases, and 8 bases lay between the germline ends. The germline V gene encodes CDR1 SEHNR and CDR2 FQNEAQ (reference sequence). CDR3 nucleotides: TGTGCCAGCAGCTTATCGGAGACCACAGATACGCAGTATTTT. It specifies CASSLSETTDTQYF. Complete variable domain (other parts from reference TRBV7-9 and TRBJ2-3): DTGVSQNPRHKITKRGQNVTFRCDPISEHNRLYWYRQTLGQGPEFLTYFQNEAQLEKSRLLSDRFSAERPKGSFSTLEIQRTEQGDSAMYLCASSLSETTDTQYFGPGTRLTVL.

The V call is TRBV5-1, the J call TRBJ2-3; no clear D gene. Germline V gene sequence: CDR1 SGHRS, CDR2 YFSETQ. The ends were cut back, 3 bases at V and 6 bases at J, with 8 bases in the middle. CDR3 length equals 12 residues. The CDR3 reads CASSSQLDTQYF. The CDR3 DNA reads TGCGCCAGCAGCTCCCAATTGGATACGCAGTATTTT.

Notes on this clonotype: One end of the junction fails to match germline, which may point to a read error. The J gene is TRBJ2-1, the V gene TRBV18; possible D gene TRBD2, 7 bases. CDR1 and CDR2 from the germline V gene are KGHSH and LQKENI. This CDR3 has 16 amino acids. The CDR3 sequence is CASSPPGLPGGNEQLF. DNA for the CDR3: TGTGCCAGCTCCCCCCCGGGACTACCCGGGGGCAATGAGCAGCTCTTC. Full variable domain (rest looked up from reference TRBV18 and TRBJ2-1): NAGVMQNPRHLVRRRGQEARLRCSPMKGHSHVYWYRQLPEEGLKFMVYLQKENIIDESGMPKERFSAEFPKEGPSILRIQQVVRGDSAAYFCASSPPGLPGGNEQLFGPGTRLTVL.

The genes are TRBV15 and TRBJ2-7; 10 bases line up with TRBD1. CDR1 and CDR2 from the germline V gene are LNHNV and YYDKDF (reference sequence). This CDR3 comprises 14 residues. Trimming cost V 1 base and J 6 bases; bases outside gene matches: 3. This CDR3 reads CATSRGGTGVEQYF. CDR3 nucleotides: TGTGCCACCAGCAGAGGGGGGACAGGGGTCGAGCAGTACTTC.

This clonotype was detected only a few times. The chain carries TRBV30 and TRBJ2-7; 10 bases agree with TRBD2. After removal of 0 bases from V and 3 bases from J, the junction contained 2 bases not matched to a gene. Per germline, CDR1 GTSNPN and CDR2 SVGIG (reference sequence). The CDR3 totals 14 residues. The DNA for the CDR3 is TGTGCCTGGAGTGTAAGCGGGAGGGGCTACGAGCAGTACTTC. Translation: CAWSVSGRGYEQYF.

The table lists this clonotype with a few counts. The chain's CDR3 is CSVKPFPGVLNYGYTF. CDR3 bases: TGCAGCGTTAAACCGTTCCCAGGGGTACTCAACTATGGCTACACCTTC. This chain uses TRBV29-1 with TRBJ1-2; a weak D match, TRBD1 (6 bases). V was cut by 5 bases and J by 2 bases, with 21 bases left in between. Germline V gene sequence: CDR1 SQVTM, CDR2 ANQGSEA. The CDR3 runs 16 residues.

The chain employs TRBV27 and TRBJ1-1, with D perhaps matching TRBD1 (5 bases). Germline CDR1 reads MNHEY; CDR2 reads SMNVEV (reference sequence). The germline V and J ends were trimmed by 5 bases and 3 bases, with 13 bases remaining between them. The CDR3 sequence is 14 residues long. The CDR3 is CASSPKGWDTEAFF. DNA of the CDR3: TGTGCCAGCAGTCCGAAGGGGTGGGACACTGAAGCTTTCTTT.

This clonotype was recorded a few times. V and J are TRBV6-2 or TRBV6-3 and TRBJ2-5; 7 bases map to TRBD2. Germline CDR1 reads MNHEY; CDR2 reads SVGEGT. This CDR3 spans 15 amino acids. V lost 7 bases and J lost 0; bases outside the gene matches: 8. CDR3 nucleotide sequence: TGTGCCAGCAAAGTTCGGGAGGCGTACCAAGAGACCCAGTACTTC. This translates into CASKVREAYQETQYF.

The chain employs TRBV6-1 and TRBJ2-2; 9 nucleotides agree with TRBD1. Germline-derived CDR1 and CDR2 are MNHNS and SASEGT. The V segment lost 8 bases and the J segment 7 bases; nucleotides outside the gene matches: 8. CDR3 length: 14 amino acids. The CDR3 region has the DNA TGTGCCAGCGGACAGGGGTCACGACGCGGGGAGCTGTTTTTT. Protein: CASGQGSRRGELFF.